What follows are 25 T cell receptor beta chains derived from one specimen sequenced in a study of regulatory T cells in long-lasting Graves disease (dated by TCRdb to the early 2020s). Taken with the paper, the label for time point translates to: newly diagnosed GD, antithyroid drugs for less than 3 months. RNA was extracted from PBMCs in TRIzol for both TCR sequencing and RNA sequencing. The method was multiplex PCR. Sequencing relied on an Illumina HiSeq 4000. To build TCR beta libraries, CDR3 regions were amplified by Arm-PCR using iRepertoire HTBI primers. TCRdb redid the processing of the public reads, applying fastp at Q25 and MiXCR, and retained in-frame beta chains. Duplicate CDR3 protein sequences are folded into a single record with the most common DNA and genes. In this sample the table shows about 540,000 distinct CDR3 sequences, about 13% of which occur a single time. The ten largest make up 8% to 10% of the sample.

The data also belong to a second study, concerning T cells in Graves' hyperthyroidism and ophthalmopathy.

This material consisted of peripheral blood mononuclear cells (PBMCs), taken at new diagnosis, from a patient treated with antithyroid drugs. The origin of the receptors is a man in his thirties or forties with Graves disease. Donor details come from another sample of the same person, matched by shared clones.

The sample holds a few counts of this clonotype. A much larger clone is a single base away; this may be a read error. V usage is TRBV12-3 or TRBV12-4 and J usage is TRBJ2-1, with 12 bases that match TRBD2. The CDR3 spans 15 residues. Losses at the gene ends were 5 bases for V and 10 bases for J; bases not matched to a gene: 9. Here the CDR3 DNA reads TGTGCCAGCAGTCCCGTGACTAGCGGGAGATTAGAGCAGTTCTTC. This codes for CASSPVTSGRLEQFF.

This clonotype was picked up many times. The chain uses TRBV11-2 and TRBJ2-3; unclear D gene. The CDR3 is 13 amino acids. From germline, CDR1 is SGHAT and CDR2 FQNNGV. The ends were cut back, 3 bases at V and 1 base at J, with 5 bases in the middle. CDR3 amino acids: CASSFPRTDTQYF. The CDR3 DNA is TGTGCCAGCAGCTTCCCGCGCACAGATACGCAGTATTTT.

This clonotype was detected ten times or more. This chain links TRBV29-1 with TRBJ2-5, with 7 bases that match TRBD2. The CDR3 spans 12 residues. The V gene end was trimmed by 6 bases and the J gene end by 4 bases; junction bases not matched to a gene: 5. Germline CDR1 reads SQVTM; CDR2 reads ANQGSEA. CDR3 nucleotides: TGCAGCGTCTGGACTAGAGGAGAGACCCAGTACTTC. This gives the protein CSVWTRGETQYF.

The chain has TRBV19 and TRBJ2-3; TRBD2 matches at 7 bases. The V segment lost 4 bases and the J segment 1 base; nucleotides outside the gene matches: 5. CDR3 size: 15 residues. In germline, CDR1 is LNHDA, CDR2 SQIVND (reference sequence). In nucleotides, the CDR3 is TGTGCCAGTAGTAGCGGGACTACCCGCACAGATACGCAGTATTTT. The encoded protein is CASSSGTTRTDTQYF.

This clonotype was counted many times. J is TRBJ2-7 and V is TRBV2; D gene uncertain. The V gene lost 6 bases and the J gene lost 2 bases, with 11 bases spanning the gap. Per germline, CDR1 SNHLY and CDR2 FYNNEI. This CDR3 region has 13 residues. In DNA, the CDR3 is TGTGCCAGCAGCTTAGGAATTGCCTACGAGCAGTACTTC. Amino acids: CASSLGIAYEQYF.

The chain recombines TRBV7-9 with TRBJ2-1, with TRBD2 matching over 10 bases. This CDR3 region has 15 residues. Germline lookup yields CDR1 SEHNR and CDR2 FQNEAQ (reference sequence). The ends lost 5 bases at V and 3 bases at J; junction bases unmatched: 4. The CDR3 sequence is CASSTGLADYNEQFF. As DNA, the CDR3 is TGTGCCAGCAGCACAGGACTAGCGGACTACAATGAGCAGTTCTTC.

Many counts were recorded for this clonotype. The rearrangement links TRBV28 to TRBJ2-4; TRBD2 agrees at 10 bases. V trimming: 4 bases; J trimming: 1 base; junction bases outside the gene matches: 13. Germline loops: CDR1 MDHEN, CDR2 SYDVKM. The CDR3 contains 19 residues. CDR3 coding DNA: TGTGCCAGCAGTTCGTTTCTAGCGGGAGTATCTGAGGCCAAAAACATTCAGTACTTC. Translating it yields CASSSFLAGVSEAKNIQYF.

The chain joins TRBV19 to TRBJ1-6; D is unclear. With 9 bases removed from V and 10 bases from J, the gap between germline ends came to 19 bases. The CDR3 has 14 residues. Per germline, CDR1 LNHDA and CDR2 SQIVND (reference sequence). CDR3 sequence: CASTRETSRSPLHF. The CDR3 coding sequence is TGTGCCAGCACAAGGGAGACTTCGAGGTCACCCCTCCACTTT.

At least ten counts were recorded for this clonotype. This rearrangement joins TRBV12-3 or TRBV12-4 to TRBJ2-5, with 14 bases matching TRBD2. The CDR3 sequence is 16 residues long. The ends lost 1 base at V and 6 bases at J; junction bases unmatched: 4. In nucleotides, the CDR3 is TGTGCCAGCAGTTTAGAAGGACTAGCGGGAGGCAAGACCCAGTACTTC. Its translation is CASSLEGLAGGKTQYF.

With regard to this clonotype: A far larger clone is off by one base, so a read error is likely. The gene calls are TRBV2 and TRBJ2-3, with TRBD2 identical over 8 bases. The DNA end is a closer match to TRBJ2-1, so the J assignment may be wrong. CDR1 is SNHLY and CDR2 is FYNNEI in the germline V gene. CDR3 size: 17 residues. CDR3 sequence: CASSDPLTGGPSYEQFF. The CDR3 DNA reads TGTGCCAGCAGTGACCCCCTTACGGGAGGGCCCTCTTACGAGCAGTTCTTC.

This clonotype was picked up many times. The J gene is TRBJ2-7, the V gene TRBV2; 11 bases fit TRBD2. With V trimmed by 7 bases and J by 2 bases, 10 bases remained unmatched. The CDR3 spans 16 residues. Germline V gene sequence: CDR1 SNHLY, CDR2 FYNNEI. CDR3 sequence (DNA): TGTGCCAGCACGACTAGCGGGGCCTGGGTCGCCTACGAGCAGTACTTC. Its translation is CASTTSGAWVAYEQYF.

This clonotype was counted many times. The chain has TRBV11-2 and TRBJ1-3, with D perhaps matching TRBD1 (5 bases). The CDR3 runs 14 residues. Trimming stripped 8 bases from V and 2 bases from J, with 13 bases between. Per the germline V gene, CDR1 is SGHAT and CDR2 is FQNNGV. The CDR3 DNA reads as TGTGCCAGCGGGGATTGGACAACTGGAAACACCATATATTTT. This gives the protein CASGDWTTGNTIYF.

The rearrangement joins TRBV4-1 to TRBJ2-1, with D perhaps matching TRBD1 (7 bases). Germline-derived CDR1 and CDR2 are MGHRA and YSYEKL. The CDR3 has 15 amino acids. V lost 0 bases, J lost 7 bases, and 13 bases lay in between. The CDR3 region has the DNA TGCGCCAGCAGCCAAGAGGGCCAGGGGGGAAATGAGCAGTTCTTC. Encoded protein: CASSQEGQGGNEQFF.

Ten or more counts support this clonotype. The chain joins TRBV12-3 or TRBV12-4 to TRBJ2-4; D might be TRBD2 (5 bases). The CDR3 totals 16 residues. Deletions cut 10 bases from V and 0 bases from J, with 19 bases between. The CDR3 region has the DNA TGTGCCAACAAGATTTGCGGGCACATAGCCAAAAACATTCAGTACTTC. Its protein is CANKICGHIAKNIQYF.

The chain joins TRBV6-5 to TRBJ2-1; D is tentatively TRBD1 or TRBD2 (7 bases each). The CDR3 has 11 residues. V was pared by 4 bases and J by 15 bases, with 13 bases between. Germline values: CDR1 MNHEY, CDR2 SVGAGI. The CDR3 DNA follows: TGTGCCAGCAGTTCGGCCAGGGGGGGGTTCTTC. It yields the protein CASSSARGGFF.

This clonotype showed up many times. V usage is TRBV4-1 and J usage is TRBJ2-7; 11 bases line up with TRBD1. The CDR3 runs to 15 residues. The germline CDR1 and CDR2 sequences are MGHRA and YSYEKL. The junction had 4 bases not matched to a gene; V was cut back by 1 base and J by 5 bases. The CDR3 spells CASSQVGQGVNEQYF. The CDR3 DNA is TGCGCCAGCAGCCAAGTGGGACAGGGGGTCAACGAGCAGTACTTC.

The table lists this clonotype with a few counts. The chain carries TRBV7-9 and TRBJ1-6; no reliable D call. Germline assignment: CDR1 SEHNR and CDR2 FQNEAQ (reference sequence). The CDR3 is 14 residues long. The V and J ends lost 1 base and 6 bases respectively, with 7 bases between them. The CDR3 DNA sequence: TGTGCCAGCAGCTTAGGTAGAATTAATTCACCCCTCCACTTT. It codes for CASSLGRINSPLHF.

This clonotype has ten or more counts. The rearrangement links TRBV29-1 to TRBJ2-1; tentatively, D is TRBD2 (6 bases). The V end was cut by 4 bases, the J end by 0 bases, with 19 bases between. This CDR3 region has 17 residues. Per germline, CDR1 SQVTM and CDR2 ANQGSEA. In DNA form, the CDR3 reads TGCAGCGTTGCCCAGATTTTGCGAGCGGGCTCCTACAATGAGCAGTTCTTC. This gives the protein CSVAQILRAGSYNEQFF.

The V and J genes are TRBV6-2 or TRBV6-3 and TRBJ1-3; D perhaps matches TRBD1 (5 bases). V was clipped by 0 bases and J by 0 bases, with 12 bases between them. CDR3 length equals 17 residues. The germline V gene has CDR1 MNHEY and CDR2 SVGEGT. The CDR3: CASSYSTAGISGNTIYF. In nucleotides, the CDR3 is TGTGCCAGCAGTTACTCGACTGCAGGGATCTCTGGAAACACCATATATTTT.

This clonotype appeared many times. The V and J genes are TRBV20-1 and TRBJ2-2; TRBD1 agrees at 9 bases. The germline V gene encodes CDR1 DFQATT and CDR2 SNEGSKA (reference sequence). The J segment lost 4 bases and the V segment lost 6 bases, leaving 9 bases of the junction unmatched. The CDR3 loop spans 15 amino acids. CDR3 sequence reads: CSAAGTGTFTGELFF. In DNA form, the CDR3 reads TGCAGTGCGGCCGGGACAGGGACGTTCACCGGGGAGCTGTTTTTT.

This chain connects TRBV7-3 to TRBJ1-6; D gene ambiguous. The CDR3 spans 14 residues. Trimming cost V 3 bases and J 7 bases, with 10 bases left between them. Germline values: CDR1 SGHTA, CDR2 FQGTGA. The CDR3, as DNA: TGTGCCAGCAGCTTCGACCCCCCGAATTCACCCCTCCACTTT. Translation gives CASSFDPPNSPLHF.

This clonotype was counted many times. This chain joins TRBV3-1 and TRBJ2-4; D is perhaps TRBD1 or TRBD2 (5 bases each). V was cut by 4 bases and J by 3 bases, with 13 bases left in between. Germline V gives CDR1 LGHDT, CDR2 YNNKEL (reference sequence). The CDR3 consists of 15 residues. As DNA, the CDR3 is TGTGCCAGCAGCCTTTTGGGACGAGGCAAAAACATTCAGTACTTC. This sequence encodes CASSLLGRGKNIQYF.

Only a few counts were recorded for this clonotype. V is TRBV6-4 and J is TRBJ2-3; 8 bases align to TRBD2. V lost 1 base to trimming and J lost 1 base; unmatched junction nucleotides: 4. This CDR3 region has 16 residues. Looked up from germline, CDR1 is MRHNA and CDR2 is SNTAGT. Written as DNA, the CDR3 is TGTGCCAGCAGTGACTTAACTAGCGGAGGCACAGATACGCAGTATTTT. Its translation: CASSDLTSGGTDTQYF.

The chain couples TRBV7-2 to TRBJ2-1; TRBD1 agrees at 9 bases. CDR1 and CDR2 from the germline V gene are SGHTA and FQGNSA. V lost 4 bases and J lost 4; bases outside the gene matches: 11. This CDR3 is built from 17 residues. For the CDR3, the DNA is TGTGCCAGCAGCTCCGACCCCCGACAGGGGGGGTACAATGAGCAGTTCTTC. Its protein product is CASSSDPRQGGYNEQFF.

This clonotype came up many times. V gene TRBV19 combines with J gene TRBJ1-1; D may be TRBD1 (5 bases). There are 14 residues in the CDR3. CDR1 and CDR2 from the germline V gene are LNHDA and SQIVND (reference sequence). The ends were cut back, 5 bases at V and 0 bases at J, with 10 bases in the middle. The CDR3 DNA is TGTGCCAGTAGTGTCGTGGGGGTGAACACTGAAGCTTTCTTT. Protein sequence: CASSVVGVNTEAFF.